These 22 T cell receptor beta chains were sequenced from one sample in a study of T cells in Graves' hyperthyroidism and ophthalmopathy. Amplification of TCR beta CDR3 regions used RNA as the template. The TCR CDR3 was amplified in a first-round RT-PCR using the HTBI primer set. Each CDR3 protein gets one entry after TCRdb re-called the multiplex PCR reads with MiXCR. The table has approximately 200,000 distinct CDR3 sequences, around 18% seen once. The sample consisted of blood. The receptor source for this set is a man aged 40-50 years with Graves' hyperthyroidism.

This clonotype was seen repeatedly, ten times or more. V and J are TRBV2 and TRBJ1-1, with D perhaps TRBD1 (6 bases). V gave up 6 bases and J gave up 3 bases, with 23 bases separating them. This CDR3 contains 17 residues. Germline loops: CDR1 SNHLY, CDR2 FYNNEI. This chain's CDR3 is CASRTNRVGWLDTEAFF. The CDR3 DNA reads as TGTGCCAGCAGGACCAACAGGGTAGGCTGGTTGGACACTGAAGCTTTCTTT. Full variable domain (remainder filled in from reference TRBV2 and TRBJ1-1): EPEVTQTPSHQVTQMGQEVILRCVPISNHLYFYWYRQILGQKVEFLVSFYNNEISEKSEIFDDQFSVERPDGSNFTLKIRSTKLEDSAMYFCASRTNRVGWLDTEAFFGQGTRLTVV.

This clonotype has at least ten counts. The chain uses TRBV3-1 and TRBJ2-3, with D maybe TRBD2 (6 bases). The germline V gene has CDR1 LGHDT and CDR2 YNNKEL (reference sequence). Trimming removed 1 base at V and 3 bases at J, with 8 bases between. The CDR3 is 14 residues long. DNA for the CDR3: TGTGCCAGCAGCCAAGGGACTACTACAGATACGCAGTATTTT. Translating it yields CASSQGTTTDTQYF.

This clonotype was picked up many times. This sequence joins TRBV20-1 and TRBJ1-2, with no clear D. There are 13 residues in the CDR3. Trimming took off 5 bases at V and 1 base at J, with 11 bases between the two ends. Germline lookup yields CDR1 DFQATT and CDR2 SNEGSKA (reference sequence). CDR3 region: CSASDPVNYGYTF. The DNA of the CDR3 is TGCAGTGCTTCGGACCCCGTTAACTATGGCTACACCTTC.

The chain uses TRBV11-2 and TRBJ2-7, with 12 bases that match TRBD2. Germline-derived CDR1 and CDR2 are SGHAT and FQNNGV. The CDR3 length is 16 residues. V was pared by 5 bases and J by 6 bases, with 11 bases of the junction left unmatched. CDR3 nucleotides: TGTGCCAGCAGCGGAAGGCTAGCGGGAGGGGTTGTCGAGCAGTACTTC. This translates into CASSGRLAGGVVEQYF.

This clonotype has at least ten counts. Possible read error: a much larger clone is one base away. This sequence joins TRBV20-1 and TRBJ2-5, with D tentatively TRBD1 (5 bases). The CDR3 is made up of 16 amino acids. The germline V gene has CDR1 DFQATT and CDR2 SNEGSKA (reference sequence). The CDR3 is CSAPPIGHLVQVTQYF. As DNA, the CDR3 is TGCAGTGCTCCCCCCATCGGACACCTAGTCCAAGTGACCCAGTACTTC.

This clonotype was seen at least ten times. The chain couples TRBV6-1 to TRBJ2-7; maybe TRBD1 (5 bases). This CDR3 is built from 13 residues. V lost 6 bases and J 1 base, leaving 10 bases between the germline ends. Germline V gene sequence: CDR1 MNHNS, CDR2 SASEGT. As DNA, the CDR3 is TGTGCCAGCAGGGCGACAGAATCCTACGAGCAGTACTTC. Amino acids: CASRATESYEQYF.

This clonotype was observed at least ten times. This chain connects TRBV12-3 or TRBV12-4 to TRBJ2-4; TRBD1 is a possible D gene (6 bases). Between the trimmed V and J ends, which lost 6 bases and 0 bases, there was a span of 12 bases. The CDR3 covers 15 residues. The CDR3 is CASRDRTVAKNIQYF. The DNA for the CDR3 is TGTGCCAGCAGAGACAGGACGGTAGCCAAAAACATTCAGTACTTC.

This clonotype was observed many times. V is TRBV29-1 and J is TRBJ2-3, with 8 bases identical to TRBD2. The CDR3 length is 14 residues. Germline trimming cut 7 bases from V and 3 bases from J; bases unmatched to any gene: 9. Germline CDR1 SQVTM, CDR2 ANQGSEA. The CDR3 sequence is CSARRGANTDTQYF. As DNA, the CDR3 is TGCAGCGCTAGGCGGGGGGCCAATACAGATACGCAGTATTTT.

Ten or more counts support this clonotype. The rearrangement links TRBV30 to TRBJ2-1; D perhaps matches TRBD1 (5 bases). This CDR3 spans 13 amino acids. V was trimmed by 3 bases and J by 3 bases, leaving 9 bases between them. Germline CDR1 reads GTSNPN; CDR2 reads SVGIG (reference sequence). The chain's CDR3 is CAWRQDLYNEQFF. The CDR3, as DNA: TGTGCCTGGAGACAGGACCTCTACAATGAGCAGTTCTTC. Together with reference TRBV30 and TRBJ2-1, the CDR3 gives the full variable domain: SQTIHQWPATLVQPVGSPLSLECTVEGTSNPNLYWYRQAAGRGLQLLFYSVGIGQISSEVPQNLSASRPQDRQFILSSKKLLLSDSGFYLCAWRQDLYNEQFFGPGTRLTVL.

In this sample, this clonotype turned up many times. This chain links TRBV7-9 with TRBJ2-1; D perhaps matches TRBD1 (7 bases). Germline V lookup: CDR1 SEHNR, CDR2 FQNEAQ (reference sequence). Deletions cut 5 bases from V and 7 bases from J, with 18 bases between. This CDR3 contains 15 residues. The CDR3 spells CASSPRGTEWNEQFF. The CDR3 DNA reads TGTGCCAGCAGCCCCCGCGGGACAGAGTGGAATGAGCAGTTCTTC. Variable domain in full (rest from reference TRBV7-9 and TRBJ2-1): DTGVSQNPRHKITKRGQNVTFRCDPISEHNRLYWYRQTLGQGPEFLTYFQNEAQLEKSRLLSDRFSAERPKGSFSTLEIQRTEQGDSAMYLCASSPRGTEWNEQFFGPGTRLTVL.

This clonotype has ten or more counts. The V call is TRBV28, the J call TRBJ1-2; perhaps TRBD1 as D (5 bases). The CDR3 has 12 residues. The germline V gene has CDR1 MDHEN and CDR2 SYDVKM. Trimming took 3 bases from V and 8 from J, leaving 10 bases between them. The CDR3 DNA is TGTGCCAGCAGTTTTCGGGGCAGGGGCTACACCTTC. Translation gives CASSFRGRGYTF.

There are many counts of this clonotype. V gene TRBV6-1 combines with J gene TRBJ1-3; D unresolved. CDR1 and CDR2 (germline): MNHNS, SASEGT. The CDR3 consists of 14 residues. The V end lost 4 bases, the J end lost 2 bases, and 9 bases lay between the germline ends. In nucleotides, the CDR3 is TGTGCCAGCAGTGCCCGGATGGCTGGAAACACCATATATTTT. Its protein product is CASSARMAGNTIYF.

The genes are TRBV20-1 and TRBJ2-3; D gene uncertain. V dropped 7 bases and J dropped 6 bases, with 20 bases sitting between them. This CDR3 region has 14 residues. Germline loops: CDR1 DFQATT, CDR2 SNEGSKA (reference sequence). CDR3 in amino acids: CSVRGGVGADTQYF. The CDR3 DNA is TGCAGTGTCCGAGGTGGCGTGGGTGCGGATACGCAGTATTTT.

Ten or more counts support this clonotype. The rearrangement uses TRBV13 and TRBJ1-1, with 7 bases fitting TRBD1. The CDR3 runs to 13 residues. V was pared by 7 bases and J by 3 bases, with 5 bases of the junction left unmatched. Germline lookup yields CDR1 PRHDT and CDR2 FYEKMQ (reference sequence). The CDR3 sequence is CASTKQGYTEAFF. CDR3 DNA: TGTGCCAGCACCAAACAGGGGTACACTGAAGCTTTCTTT.

This clonotype was recorded many times. The V gene is TRBV20-1, the J gene TRBJ2-7, with 8 bases identical to TRBD1. Germline CDR1 and CDR2: DFQATT and SNEGSKA (reference sequence). Unmatched junction bases numbered 7, after V lost 2 bases and J lost 4 bases. This CDR3 contains 14 residues. CDR3 residues: CSARHEQGAYEQYF. CDR3 coding DNA: TGCAGTGCTAGACATGAGCAGGGGGCTTACGAGCAGTACTTC.

This clonotype was seen many times. This chain links TRBV7-3 with TRBJ2-1; 8 nucleotides line up with TRBD2. Per germline, CDR1 SGHTA and CDR2 FQGTGA. The junction had 5 bases not matched to a gene; V was cut back by 4 bases and J by 6 bases. This CDR3 has 14 amino acids. CDR3 bases: TGTGCCAGCAGCTCCTCCGGGACTAGCAATGAGCAGTTCTTC. This translates into CASSSSGTSNEQFF.

The table lists this clonotype with many counts. The chain carries TRBV28 and TRBJ2-7; 8 positions match TRBD1. V trimming: 5 bases; J trimming: 2 bases; junction bases outside the gene matches: 14. Germline values: CDR1 MDHEN, CDR2 SYDVKM. The CDR3 is 17 residues long. CDR3 in DNA: TGTGCCAGCAGTCCACCGTCCGGACAGGGCCCCGCCTACGAGCAGTACTTC. Its translation is CASSPPSGQGPAYEQYF.

This clonotype was detected ten times or more. In DNA, the CDR3 is TGTGCCAGCAGCCTGTCGGCAGGGGATGCCTACGAGCAGTACTTC. Its protein product is CASSLSAGDAYEQYF. This rearrangement joins TRBV11-2 to TRBJ2-7; D perhaps matches TRBD1 (6 bases). CDR1 and CDR2 (germline): SGHAT, FQNNGV. The ends were cut back, 5 bases at V and 2 bases at J, with 16 bases in the middle. This CDR3 region has 15 residues. The full variable domain, with the rest looked up from reference TRBV11-2 and TRBJ2-7, is EAGVAQSPRYKIIEKRQSVAFWCNPISGHATLYWYQQILGQGPKLLIQFQNNGVVDDSQLPKDRFSAERLKGVDSTLKIQPAKLEDSAVYLCASSLSAGDAYEQYFGPGTRLTVT.

The chain uses TRBV12-3 or TRBV12-4 and TRBJ1-1; D unclear. This CDR3 comprises 12 residues. The V end was cut by 7 bases, the J end by 7 bases, with 13 bases between. CDR3 sequence: CASTVIWGEAFF. The CDR3 region has the DNA TGTGCCAGCACCGTCATATGGGGTGAAGCTTTCTTT.

The rearrangement uses TRBV4-3 and TRBJ1-2, with D possibly matching TRBD1 (6 bases). The CDR3 totals 13 residues. The germline V gene encodes CDR1 LGHNA and CDR2 YSLEER. Trimming removed 0 bases from V and 9 bases from J, with 11 bases in between. The CDR3 here is CASSQDRRDSYTF. As DNA, the CDR3 is TGCGCCAGCAGCCAAGATAGAAGGGACAGCTACACCTTC.

Only a few counts were recorded for this clonotype. The gene calls are TRBV20-1 and TRBJ2-7; D might be TRBD1 (6 bases). The V and J ends lost 4 bases and 5 bases respectively, with 21 bases between them. The CDR3 length is 15 residues. Germline CDR1 is DFQATT and CDR2 is SNEGSKA (reference sequence). The CDR3 DNA reads as TGCAGTGCTAATCTACAGGGTTCAGTTGGGCACGAGCAGTACTTC. Translated: CSANLQGSVGHEQYF.

This clonotype was counted many times. This rearrangement joins TRBV5-6 to TRBJ2-3, with 8 bases fitting TRBD1. After removal of 5 bases from V and 3 bases from J, the junction contained 8 bases not matched to a gene. Per the germline V gene, CDR1 is SGHDT and CDR2 is YYEEEE. The CDR3 length is 15 residues. CDR3 region: CASRRTGSGTDTQYF. The CDR3 nucleotides are TGTGCCAGCAGAAGGACAGGGTCGGGAACAGATACGCAGTATTTT.